This entry is about one TCR beta chain. From germline, CDR1 is SEHNR and CDR2 FQNEAQ (reference sequence). With V trimmed by 4 bases and J by 0 bases, 14 bases remained unmatched. This CDR3 comprises 20 residues. This entry belongs to a study of T-cell memory formation after mild COVID-19. 5'RACE primed from the constant segment yielded TCR alpha and TCR beta cDNA libraries bearing sample barcodes and UMIs. TCRdb itself ran the 5' RACE reads through MiXCR, one entry per CDR3 protein. The table includes about 90,000 distinct CDR3 sequences, about 13% detected once. The sample comprised PBMCs or a T cell subset sorted from them (not recorded which). The receptor comes from an adult woman who had mild COVID-19 (a few samples of this study predate the infection). Cell type and time point are not known. The genes are TRBV7-9 and TRBJ2-1, with TRBD2 matching 11 bases. In DNA form, the CDR3 reads TGTGCCAGCAGCTCCGGGGGGACTAGCGGAATCCTGAGCTCCTACAATGAGCAGTTCTTC. Translation gives CASSSGGTSGILSSYNEQFF.